This T cell receptor (beta chain) stems from a study of T cell changes during pregnancy in multiple sclerosis. The CDR3 is 17 residues long. V lost 2 bases, J lost 4 bases, and 12 bases stayed unmatched. CDR1 is SGHRS and CDR2 is YFSETQ in the germline V gene. TCRdb's copy holds only in-frame clones and misses some; the assay was immunoSEQ multiplex PCR. This repertoire shows about 24,000 clones, about nine tenths found once; its top ten account for 9.4%. The source is a female donor in good health, enrolled as a control in a pregnancy study. V and J are TRBV5-1 and TRBJ2-1; 7 positions match TRBD1. This specimen was CD8+ T cells from peripheral blood mononuclear cells, taken in the third trimester of pregnancy. DNA of the CDR3: TGCGCCAGCAGCTTCGCTGGGACAGCCTTACTGTACAATGAGCAGTTCTTC. Amino acids: CASSFAGTALLYNEQFF.